Below, 26 T cell receptor beta chains from the same sample are listed, as sequenced in a study of T cell responses to AZD1222 COVID-19 vaccine. Data came from immunoSEQ multiplex PCR; TCRdb stores just in-frame clones and leaves some out. The sample yields 95,000 to 100,000 clones, roughly 90% seen once. This sample comprised peripheral blood, obtained 28 days after the second AZD1222 dose. The receptor set was obtained from an adult who received the AZD1222 COVID-19 vaccine.

The chain uses TRBV6-1 and TRBJ1-1; no firm D call. CDR3 length: 13 amino acids. Trimming left V 2 bases short and J 4 bases short, with 8 bases between. Germline values: CDR1 MNHNS, CDR2 SASEGT. The CDR3 nucleotides read TGTGCCAGCAGTGAACATACTGTCACTGAAGCTTTCTTT. Its protein product is CASSEHTVTEAFF.

This clone was seen once. This chain joins TRBV18 and TRBJ1-3; TRBD1 matches at 10 bases. V shed 2 bases, J shed 4 bases, and the junction held 8 bases outside the gene matches. The germline CDR1 and CDR2 sequences are KGHSH and LQKENI. The CDR3 has 17 amino acids. The CDR3 sequence is CASSPGSGTGAGNTIYF. Written as DNA, the CDR3 is TGTGCCAGCTCACCAGGATCCGGGACAGGGGCGGGAAACACCATATATTTT. Based on the CDR3 plus reference TRBV18 and TRBJ1-3, the full variable domain is NAGVMQNPRHLVRRRGQEARLRCSPMKGHSHVYWYRQLPEEGLKFMVYLQKENIIDESGMPKERFSAEFPKEGPSILRIQQVVRGDSAAYFCASSPGSGTGAGNTIYFGEGSWLTVV.

With respect to this clone: Other DNA sequences in the sample encode the same CDR3. This rearrangement joins TRBV7-9 to TRBJ1-5; D remains unclear. Trimming removed 1 base at V and 6 bases at J, with 4 bases between. Germline CDR1 SEHNR, CDR2 FQNEAQ (reference sequence). The CDR3 is made up of 12 amino acids. CDR3 sequence: CASSLVGQPQHF. CDR3 nucleotides: TGTGCCAGCAGCTTAGTTGGTCAGCCCCAGCATTTT.

The V call is TRBV6-5, the J call TRBJ1-1; TRBD1 matches at 7 bases. Germline CDR1 is MNHEY and CDR2 is SVGAGI. This CDR3 spans 15 amino acids. With 6 bases clipped from V and 1 base from J, the junction kept 8 bases outside the gene matches. The CDR3 DNA follows: TGTGCCAGCAGAAAGAGGGACAGTACGAACACTGAAGCTTTCTTT. Residues: CASRKRDSTNTEAFF.

Only one count was recorded for this clone. This rearrangement joins TRBV28 to TRBJ1-3; no clear D gene. Germline loops: CDR1 MDHEN, CDR2 SYDVKM. The CDR3 totals 15 residues. V was cut by 2 bases and J by 0 bases, with 8 bases left in between. This CDR3 reads CASSLVRFSGNTIYF. CDR3 DNA: TGTGCCAGCAGTTTAGTAAGATTCTCTGGAAACACCATATATTTT.

The gene calls are TRBV6-6 and TRBJ1-3; a weak D match, TRBD1 (6 bases). Trimming cost V 4 bases and J 2 bases, with 12 bases left between them. The CDR3 runs 15 residues. Germline CDR1 and CDR2: MNHNY and SVGAGI (reference sequence). The chain's CDR3 is CASSSQGSPGNTIYF. The CDR3 region has the DNA TGTGCCAGCAGTTCCCAGGGGAGTCCTGGAAACACCATATATTTT.

This clone was detected once. This chain connects TRBV28 to TRBJ2-2; perhaps TRBD2 as D (5 bases). Germline assignment: CDR1 MDHEN and CDR2 SYDVKM. CDR3 length: 16 residues. Trimming pared 6 bases from V and 3 bases from J, leaving 17 bases between. The CDR3 coding sequence is TGTGCCAGCAGCACGTCCGGGGTCCCCCACACCGGGGAGCTGTTTTTT. Translation gives CASSTSGVPHTGELFF.

J is TRBJ1-5 and V is TRBV18, with 12 bases lining up with TRBD1. CDR3 length: 15 residues. Germline assignment: CDR1 KGHSH and CDR2 LQKENI. V lost 2 bases, J lost 9 bases, and 5 bases stayed unmatched. The CDR3 reads CASSPGTGGAVPQHF. The CDR3 DNA reads as TGTGCCAGCTCACCAGGGACAGGGGGCGCGGTGCCCCAGCATTTT.

The CDR3 nucleotides read TGTGCCAGCAGGGTTGGAGGCTCTGGAAACACCATATATTTT. This encodes CASRVGGSGNTIYF. The chain employs TRBV28 and TRBJ1-3, with D hard to call. The V and J ends lost 6 bases and 0 bases respectively, with 9 bases between them. Germline assignment: CDR1 MDHEN and CDR2 SYDVKM. CDR3 size: 14 residues.

The rearrangement links TRBV9 to TRBJ1-1; D gene uncertain. Trimming removed 3 bases at V and 12 bases at J, with 18 bases between. CDR3 size: 13 residues. Germline V gives CDR1 SGDLS, CDR2 YYNGEE. This chain's CDR3 is CASSGRLGTDPFF. DNA for the CDR3: TGTGCCAGCAGCGGAAGACTTGGAACTGATCCTTTCTTT.

The genes are TRBV29-1 and TRBJ1-2; 8 bases agree with TRBD1. This CDR3 contains 15 residues. Germline lookup yields CDR1 SQVTM and CDR2 ANQGSEA. The CDR3 bases are TGCCCACCAGGACCAAGACAGGGGAGTTCGTATGGCTACACCTTC. This encodes CPPGPRQGSSYGYTF.

The table lists this clone with a count of one. V gene TRBV6-5 combines with J gene TRBJ1-3; D is possibly TRBD1 (5 bases). V was trimmed by 6 bases and J by 4 bases, leaving 7 bases between them. This CDR3 region has 12 residues. CDR1 is MNHEY, CDR2 SVGAGI, per germline. This CDR3 is CASRGGGNTIYF. As DNA, the CDR3 is TGTGCCAGCAGGGGGGGAGGAAACACCATATATTTT.

The genes are TRBV28 and TRBJ1-5; no reliable D call. The length of the CDR3 is 17 residues. Trimming removed 3 bases from V and 2 bases from J, with 17 bases in between. From germline, CDR1 is MDHEN and CDR2 SYDVKM. CDR3 protein: CASSFEFGIKGNQPQHF. Here the CDR3 DNA reads TGTGCCAGCAGTTTCGAATTCGGGATTAAGGGCAATCAGCCCCAGCATTTT. The full variable domain, its missing parts supplied by reference TRBV28 and TRBJ1-5, is DVKVTQSSRYLVKRTGEKVFLECVQDMDHENMFWYRQDPGLGLRLIYFSYDVKMKEKGDIPEGYSVSREKKERFSLILESASTNQTSMYLCASSFEFGIKGNQPQHFGDGTRLSIL.

V is TRBV2 and J is TRBJ1-5; no clear D gene. Germline V gives CDR1 SNHLY, CDR2 FYNNEI. Trimming left V 4 bases short and J 3 bases short, with 10 bases between. CDR3 length: 14 amino acids. The CDR3 is CASSAPAPNQPQHF. CDR3 sequence (DNA): TGTGCCAGCAGTGCCCCCGCCCCCAATCAGCCCCAGCATTTT.

This clone was found once. The V and J genes are TRBV27 and TRBJ2-2, with a weak D call TRBD1 (6 bases). The V end was cut by 2 bases, the J end by 0 bases, with 16 bases between. The germline gives CDR1 MNHEY, CDR2 SMNVEV (reference sequence). The CDR3 is made up of 18 amino acids. DNA of the CDR3: TGTGCCAGCAGTTTAAGGGGGTCGGGAATTACGAACACCGGGGAGCTGTTTTTT. It encodes CASSLRGSGITNTGELFF.

This clone was recorded a few times. This chain links TRBV13 with TRBJ1-3, with D uncertain. Germline CDR1 PRHDT, CDR2 FYEKMQ (reference sequence). Trimming stripped 3 bases from V and 5 bases from J, with 11 bases between. The CDR3 is 14 residues long. The CDR3, as DNA: TGTGCCAGCAGCTTTGGCGATCGGAGAAACACCATATATTTT. Protein product: CASSFGDRRNTIYF.

This chain joins TRBV6-5 and TRBJ1-4; TRBD1 agrees at 8 bases. This CDR3 is 14 amino acids long. V dropped 8 bases and J dropped 8; count of bases not matched to a gene: 10. CDR1 and CDR2 (germline): MNHEY, SVGAGI. The CDR3 here is CASRLQGEGEKLFF. CDR3 in DNA: TGTGCCAGCCGATTACAGGGGGAAGGCGAAAAACTGTTTTTT.

This sequence joins TRBV6-5 and TRBJ2-2, with D perhaps being TRBD1 or TRBD2 (5 bases each). Germline V gene data show CDR1 as MNHEY and CDR2 as SVGAGI. Trimming left V 6 bases short and J 1 base short, with 12 bases between. This CDR3 contains 15 residues. The CDR3 loop reads CASRRGRENTGELFF. In nucleotides, the CDR3 is TGTGCCAGCAGGAGGGGACGGGAGAACACCGGGGAGCTGTTTTTT.

This clone has only a few counts. The V and J genes are TRBV19 and TRBJ1-2; D remains unclear. From germline, CDR1 is LNHDA and CDR2 SQIVND (reference sequence). Trimming pared 2 bases from V and 4 bases from J, leaving 14 bases between. The CDR3 length is 15 residues. The CDR3 sequence: CASSITSSAPYGYTF. The CDR3 DNA follows: TGTGCCAGTAGTATAACGTCCAGTGCCCCCTATGGCTACACCTTC.

The J gene is TRBJ1-3, the V gene TRBV28, with 10 bases aligning to TRBD1. This CDR3 has 16 amino acids. V lost 6 bases, J lost 3 bases, and 8 bases stayed unmatched. Germline assignment: CDR1 MDHEN and CDR2 SYDVKM. In DNA form, the CDR3 reads TGTGCCAGCAGGGAGCGGGGACAGGGGATTGGAAACACCATATATTTT. Its translation is CASRERGQGIGNTIYF.

The genes are TRBV5-4 and TRBJ2-3; no reliable D call. This CDR3 has 13 amino acids. V shed 4 bases and J shed 2 bases, with 8 bases lying between them. Germline V gene lookup returns CDR1 SGHNT and CDR2 YYREEE (reference sequence). The CDR3 DNA follows: TGTGCCAGCAGCCCGACAACCACAGATACGCAGTATTTT. Protein: CASSPTTTDTQYF. The full variable domain, rest sourced from reference TRBV5-4 and TRBJ2-3, is ETGVTQSPTHLIKTRGQQVTLRCSSQSGHNTVSWYQQALGQGPQFIFQYYREEENGRGNFPPRFSGLQFPNYSSELNVNALELDDSALYLCASSPTTTDTQYFGPGTRLTVL.

The rearrangement uses TRBV24-1 and TRBJ2-2, with 8 bases fitting TRBD2. The CDR3 runs to 17 residues. Germline V CDR1 and CDR2: KGHDR, SFDVKD. Trimming removed 0 bases from V and 1 base from J; junction bases left unmatched: 3. The DNA of the CDR3 is TGTGCCACCAGTGATTTGCACGGGAGGGGGAACACCGGGGAGCTGTTTTTT. As protein: CATSDLHGRGNTGELFF.

The V and J genes are TRBV5-1 and TRBJ1-4; D gene ambiguous. V shed 0 bases and J shed 5 bases, with 11 bases lying between them. There are 15 residues in the CDR3. Germline loops: CDR1 SGHRS, CDR2 YFSETQ. As DNA, the CDR3 is TGCGCCAGCAGCTTGGACGGATACGTAAATGAAAAACTGTTTTTT. Amino acids: CASSLDGYVNEKLFF. The whole variable domain, remainder taken from reference TRBV5-1 and TRBJ1-4, is KAGVTQTPRYLIKTRGQQVTLSCSPISGHRSVSWYQQTPGQGLQFLFEYFSETQRNKGNFPGRFSGRQFSNSRSEMNVSTLELGDSALYLCASSLDGYVNEKLFFGSGTQLSVL.

The V call is TRBV11-2, the J call TRBJ1-6, with 10 bases matching TRBD1. There are 14 residues in the CDR3. Trimming took 5 bases from V and 9 from J; bases not matched to a gene: 4. Germline lookup yields CDR1 SGHAT and CDR2 FQNNGV. The CDR3 loop reads CASSRGQGSSPLHF. CDR3 bases: TGTGCCAGCAGCAGGGGACAGGGGAGTTCACCCCTCCACTTT.

This clone was observed once. The CDR3 spells CASSFNRDGGYTF. The CDR3 coding sequence is TGTGCCAGCAGTTTCAATAGGGATGGCGGCTACACCTTC. The chain carries TRBV27 and TRBJ1-2; no clear D gene. Trimming took 3 bases from V and 8 from J, leaving 13 bases between them. This CDR3 has 13 residues. Germline loops: CDR1 MNHEY, CDR2 SMNVEV (reference sequence).

V is TRBV30 and J is TRBJ1-6; 7 nucleotides match TRBD1. The CDR3 consists of 16 residues. The germline gives CDR1 GTSNPN, CDR2 SVGIG (reference sequence). V gave up 4 bases and J gave up 0 bases; unmatched junction bases: 6. CDR3 residues: CAWIPGQYSYNSPLHF. DNA for the CDR3: TGTGCCTGGATTCCGGGACAGTACTCCTATAATTCACCCCTCCACTTT.